Listed here are 18 T cell receptor beta chains from one sample, sequenced in a study of T cell responses to AZD1222 COVID-19 vaccine. Data came from immunoSEQ multiplex PCR; TCRdb stores just in-frame clones and leaves some out. In the table there are under 200,000 clones, 88% of which are singletons. Sequenced here: peripheral blood, sampled on day 0 of AZD1222 vaccination. All receptors derive from an adult in good health.

The chain couples TRBV4-2 to TRBJ2-1, with TRBD2 as a possible D gene (6 bases). The CDR3 runs 14 residues. Germline-derived CDR1 and CDR2 are LGHNA and YNFKEQ. Trimming stripped 4 bases from V and 3 bases from J, with 10 bases between. CDR3 protein: CASSRSGLYNEQFF. The CDR3 nucleotides read TGTGCCAGCAGCCGTAGCGGACTCTACAATGAGCAGTTCTTC.

The chain uses TRBV28 and TRBJ2-3; TRBD1 agrees at 10 bases. After removal of 5 bases from V and 2 bases from J, the junction contained 7 bases not matched to a gene. Germline V lookup: CDR1 MDHEN, CDR2 SYDVKM. There are 16 residues in the CDR3. This CDR3 is CASSPSGTGATDTQYF. CDR3 nucleotides: TGTGCCAGCAGTCCTTCCGGGACAGGGGCCACAGATACGCAGTATTTT.

The V gene is TRBV10-3, the J gene TRBJ2-7, with a weak D call TRBD2 (5 bases). This CDR3 has 12 amino acids. With 3 bases removed from V and 3 bases from J, the gap between germline ends came to 6 bases. Germline V gene sequence: CDR1 ENHRY, CDR2 SYGVKD. CDR3 in amino acids: CAISEGGYEQYF. The DNA of the CDR3 is TGTGCCATCAGTGAAGGAGGCTACGAGCAGTACTTC.

V gene TRBV11-2 combines with J gene TRBJ1-3, with D hard to call. This CDR3 spans 15 amino acids. Germline assignment: CDR1 SGHAT and CDR2 FQNNGV. The V and J ends lost 4 bases and 2 bases respectively, with 12 bases between them. The CDR3 region is CASSSFGGTGNTIYF. CDR3 in DNA: TGTGCCAGCAGCTCGTTTGGAGGAACTGGAAACACCATATATTTT. Combining the CDR3 with reference TRBV11-2 and TRBJ1-3 gives the whole variable domain EAGVAQSPRYKIIEKRQSVAFWCNPISGHATLYWYQQILGQGPKLLIQFQNNGVVDDSQLPKDRFSAERLKGVDSTLKIQPAKLEDSAVYLCASSSFGGTGNTIYFGEGSWLTVV.

The CDR3 DNA is TGTGCCAGCAGTTACGCGGAATCTGGAAACACCATATATTTT. Amino acids: CASSYAESGNTIYF. The chain carries TRBV6-5 and TRBJ1-3; D gene unclear. Germline V CDR1 and CDR2: MNHEY, SVGAGI. Trimming removed 2 bases from V and 1 base from J, with 6 bases in between. The CDR3 consists of 14 residues.

The chain combines TRBV20-1 with TRBJ1-1; D is unresolved. The CDR3 contains 11 residues. Germline V gene lookup returns CDR1 DFQATT and CDR2 SNEGSKA (reference sequence). Trimming removed 0 bases at V and 11 bases at J, with 10 bases between. CDR3 bases: TGCAGTGCTAGAGAGGCAGGATGGGCTTTCTTT. Amino acids: CSAREAGWAFF.

The J gene is TRBJ1-2, the V gene TRBV5-4; possibly TRBD1 for D (5 bases). The CDR3 covers 17 residues. Trimming pared 2 bases from V and 3 bases from J, leaving 20 bases between. CDR1 is SGHNT and CDR2 is YYREEE in the germline V gene (reference sequence). DNA for the CDR3: TGTGCCAGCAGCTTCCCGGGACTAACAAAAGGGGACTATGGCTACACCTTC. Its translation: CASSFPGLTKGDYGYTF.

The genes are TRBV4-1 and TRBJ1-6, with TRBD1 as a possible D gene (6 bases). The CDR3 is made up of 15 amino acids. Germline values: CDR1 MGHRA, CDR2 YSYEKL. Trimming pared 0 bases from V and 11 bases from J, leaving 14 bases between. CDR3 sequence: CASSQDRGGWTPLHF. As DNA, the CDR3 is TGCGCCAGCAGCCAAGATAGGGGGGGATGGACACCCCTCCACTTT.

This clone has just one count. The chain has TRBV12-3 or TRBV12-4 and TRBJ1-6; D is unclear. V was shortened by 4 bases and J by 10 bases, with 11 bases between the two germline ends. The CDR3 has 13 amino acids. CDR3 bases: TGTGCCAGCAGTTCCCAGGAGGGCTCACCCCTCCACTTT. Its translation is CASSSQEGSPLHF.

This chain joins TRBV19 and TRBJ1-2; the D gene is possibly TRBD1 (5 bases). The CDR3 totals 13 residues. Germline V gene lookup returns CDR1 LNHDA and CDR2 SQIVND (reference sequence). Trimming left V 7 bases short and J 5 bases short, with 14 bases between. The CDR3 region has the DNA TGTGCCAGTAAGCGCGGTGAGGGGTATGGCTACACCTTC. This encodes CASKRGEGYGYTF.

Regarding this clone: The sample has other DNA sequences that encode this CDR3 too. V usage is TRBV7-3 and J usage is TRBJ2-2, with D possibly TRBD1 on 5 matching bases. With 5 bases removed from V and 1 base from J, the gap between germline ends came to 8 bases. The CDR3 covers 14 residues. CDR1 and CDR2 (germline): SGHTA, FQGTGA. CDR3 in amino acids: CASSPQGNTGELFF. CDR3 sequence (DNA): TGTGCCAGCAGCCCCCAGGGGAACACCGGGGAGCTGTTTTTT.

The chain carries TRBV4-2 and TRBJ1-4; D is perhaps TRBD1 (5 bases). The germline V and J ends were trimmed by 4 bases and 3 bases, with 15 bases remaining between them. This CDR3 comprises 16 residues. CDR1 is LGHNA and CDR2 is YNFKEQ in the germline V gene. CDR3 region: CASSLTLRGANEKLFF. For the CDR3, the DNA is TGTGCCAGCAGCCTGACGCTTAGGGGCGCTAATGAAAAACTGTTTTTT.

This sequence joins TRBV6-5 and TRBJ2-5; no definite D call. CDR3 length: 15 amino acids. Germline CDR1 is MNHEY and CDR2 is SVGAGI. Trimming removed 3 bases at V and 2 bases at J, with 13 bases between. CDR3 nucleotides: TGTGCCAGCAGTTATGGCACAGTTAGACAAGAGACCCAGTACTTC. The encoded protein is CASSYGTVRQETQYF.

CDR3 nucleotide sequence: TGTGCCAGCAGCCCAGAAGGACAGGGCAGGTTCGAGCAGTACTTC. Residues: CASSPEGQGRFEQYF. The rearrangement joins TRBV2 to TRBJ2-7; 8 bases map to TRBD1. The trim removed 6 bases at V and 6 bases at J, leaving 13 bases unmatched. Germline V gives CDR1 SNHLY, CDR2 FYNNEI. This CDR3 contains 15 residues.

The genes are TRBV19 and TRBJ1-1; 10 bases fit TRBD1. The CDR3 is 14 residues long. The V segment lost 3 bases and the J segment 4 bases; nucleotides outside the gene matches: 2. Germline values: CDR1 LNHDA, CDR2 SQIVND (reference sequence). CDR3 loop: CASSMDRGSTEAFF. As DNA, the CDR3 is TGTGCCAGTAGTATGGACAGGGGGTCCACTGAAGCTTTCTTT. Combining the CDR3 with reference TRBV19 and TRBJ1-1 gives the whole variable domain DGGITQSPKYLFRKEGQNVTLSCEQNLNHDAMYWYRQDPGQGLRLIYYSQIVNDFQKGDIAEGYSVSREKKESFPLTVTSAQKNPTAFYLCASSMDRGSTEAFFGQGTRLTVV.

The CDR3 here is CATSRDFAVGLEAFF. In nucleotides, the CDR3 is TGTGCCACCAGCAGAGATTTTGCAGTGGGACTTGAAGCTTTCTTT. The V and J genes are TRBV15 and TRBJ1-1; D is perhaps TRBD1 (5 bases). Per the germline V gene, CDR1 is LNHNV and CDR2 is YYDKDF (reference sequence). This CDR3 is built from 15 residues. Between the trimmed V and J ends, which lost 0 bases and 7 bases, there was a span of 15 bases.

CDR3 in amino acids: CAWSSTPYNEQFF. The CDR3 DNA sequence: TGTGCCTGGAGTTCGACTCCATACAATGAGCAGTTCTTC. The chain recombines TRBV30 with TRBJ2-1, with D unresolved. The CDR3 has 13 amino acids. Trimming removed 2 bases from V and 4 bases from J, with 9 bases in between. Per germline, CDR1 GTSNPN and CDR2 SVGIG (reference sequence).

This clone has just one count. This sequence joins TRBV28 and TRBJ1-2; D might be TRBD1 (6 bases). Germline-derived CDR1 and CDR2 are MDHEN and SYDVKM. V was shortened by 3 bases and J by 4 bases, with 12 bases between the two germline ends. The CDR3 is 14 amino acids. CDR3 DNA: TGTGCCAGCAGTTTGGGACTGGACAGCTATGGCTACACCTTC. Residues: CASSLGLDSYGYTF.